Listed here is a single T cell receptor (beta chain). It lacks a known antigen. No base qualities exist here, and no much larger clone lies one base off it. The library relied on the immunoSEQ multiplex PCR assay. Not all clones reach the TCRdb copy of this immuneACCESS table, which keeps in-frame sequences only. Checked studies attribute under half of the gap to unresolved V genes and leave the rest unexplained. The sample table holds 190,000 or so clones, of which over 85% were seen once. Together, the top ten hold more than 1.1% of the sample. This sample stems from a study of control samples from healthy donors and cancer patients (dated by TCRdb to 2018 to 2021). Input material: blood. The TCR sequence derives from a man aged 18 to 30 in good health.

The CDR3 in this case is CASSLASVSEQFF. The nucleotide sequence is given as TGTGCCAGCAGTTTGGCGTCAGTCAGTGAGCAGTTCTTC. This chain joins TRBV27 to TRBJ2-1; no D gene call is confident. CDR1 and CDR2, looked up from the germline V gene (reference sequence), are MNHEY and SMNVEV. V is clipped by 3 bases and J by 9 bases, and the sequence between their germline boundaries is 12 bases long. Measured from the cysteine to the phenylalanine, the CDR3 is 13 residues long. The read is trimmed to its CDR3 DNA, 39 bases read in frame from base 1.